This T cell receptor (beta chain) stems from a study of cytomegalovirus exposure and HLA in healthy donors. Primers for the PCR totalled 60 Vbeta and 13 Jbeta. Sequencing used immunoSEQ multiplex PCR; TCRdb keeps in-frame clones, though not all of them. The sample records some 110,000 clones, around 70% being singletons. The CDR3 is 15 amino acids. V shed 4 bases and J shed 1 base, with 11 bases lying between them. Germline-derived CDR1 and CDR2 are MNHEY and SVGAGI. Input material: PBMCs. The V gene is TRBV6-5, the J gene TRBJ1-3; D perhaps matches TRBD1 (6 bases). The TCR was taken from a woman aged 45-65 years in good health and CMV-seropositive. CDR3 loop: CASSSLQGSGNTIYF. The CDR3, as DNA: TGTGCCAGCAGTTCTCTACAGGGTTCTGGAAACACCATATATTTT.